In its sample, the clone carrying this T cell receptor beta chain was seen many times. Its antigen is unidentified. The data derive from a study of regulatory T cells in long-lasting Graves disease. Construction of the TCR beta libraries employed iRepertoire HTBI primers in conjunction with Arm-PCR of CDR3 regions. TCRdb reprocessed the multiplex PCR reads via MiXCR and lists one record per CDR3 protein. The sample lists some 450,000 distinct CDR3 sequences, 15% to 20% occurring once. Findings of the study overall: Under persistent disease, TRBV28, TRBJ1-2 and TRBJ2-5 were used preferentially.

Time point specified: newly diagnosed GD, antithyroid drugs for less than 3 months. Construction of the TCR library relied on RNA isolated from PBMCs. Germline loops: CDR1 LGHDT, CDR2 YNNKEL (reference sequence). There are 14 residues in the CDR3. V dropped 4 bases and J dropped 0 bases, with 7 bases sitting between them. The data were also submitted as part of a second study, on T cells in Graves' hyperthyroidism and ophthalmopathy. That publication notes: Orbital computed tomography and thyroid ultrasound, together with serum TRAb and thyroxine and clinical symptoms, were used for diagnoses. Blood also showed most of the thyroid clonotypes that were expanded above 0.001. From stable hyperthyroidism, ophthalmopathy was set apart by a 13 V-J model.

The sequence derives from a woman aged 25 to 45 with Graves disease. The genes are TRBV3-1 and TRBJ2-4; no reliable D call. The sample was peripheral blood mononuclear cells (PBMCs), taken at new diagnosis, from a patient treated with antithyroid drugs. The CDR3 DNA sequence: TGTGCCAGCAGCCCAACAGTAGCCAAAAACATTCAGTACTTC. Translation: CASSPTVAKNIQYF. Together with reference TRBV3-1 and TRBJ2-4, the CDR3 gives the full variable domain: DTAVSQTPKYLVTQMGNDKSIKCEQNLGHDTMYWYKQDSKKFLKIMFSYNNKELIINETVPNRFSPKSPDKAHLNLHINSLELGDSAVYFCASSPTVAKNIQYFGAGTRLSVL.